These 10 T cell receptor beta chains originate from one sample sequenced in a study of tumor and adjacent non-tumor tissue in lung cancer. The library came from three nested PCR rounds adapted from ARM-PCR protocols. TCRdb fed the multiplex PCR reads into MiXCR, producing one record per CDR3 protein. In the table there are 94,000 or so distinct CDR3 sequences, approximately 73% of which are singletons. The template was RNA from unsorted bulk tissue. Distant lung tissue was collected more than 3 cm away from the tumor edge. The source material was distant non-tumor lung tissue. The receptors stem from a woman aged 45-59 years with non-small cell lung cancer.

Details on this clonotype: At one boundary the junction diverges from the germline segment, which might be a read error. The chain recombines TRBV4-2 with TRBJ1-5; D gene unclear. The germline CDR1 and CDR2 sequences are LGHNA and YNFKEQ. There are 15 residues in the CDR3. The CDR3 DNA is TGCGCCAGCATCCAAGACCTCACTAGCAATCAGCCCCACCATTTT. Protein sequence: CASIQDLTSNQPHHF.

In regard to this clonotype: Being one base from a much bigger clone, this may be a read error. The CDR3 end shows no conserved phenylalanine or tryptophan, and so a read error is likely. This chain connects TRBV5-1 to TRBJ2-3, with 8 bases fitting TRBD2. This CDR3 region has 14 residues. The trim removed 4 bases at V and 4 bases at J, leaving 5 bases unmatched. Germline V gene sequence: CDR1 SGHRS, CDR2 YFSETQ. CDR3: CASSPSGWADTQYS. The DNA for the CDR3 is TGCGCCAGCAGCCCTAGCGGGTGGGCAGATACGCAGTATTCT.

The genes are TRBV10-1 and TRBJ1-2; D not resolved. The CDR3 length is 13 residues. V was shortened by 5 bases and J by 6 bases, with 13 bases between the two germline ends. The germline CDR1 and CDR2 sequences are WNHNN and SYGVQD (reference sequence). CDR3 bases: TGCGCCAGCAGTCCGAGGCAAAGTGATGGCTACACCTTC. Translating it yields CASSPRQSDGYTF.

To note about this clonotype: It is likely a read error, because the conserved phenylalanine at the end of the CDR3 is missing. The DNA is left out, because the CDR3 cannot be placed on it with certainty; the CDR3 is given as TCRdb lists it. This sequence joins TRBV6-6 and TRBJ2-7; TRBD2, the table's D call, was not compared with the DNA. Per the germline V gene, CDR1 is MNHNY and CDR2 is SVGAGI (reference sequence). The CDR3 is 17 amino acids in total, end residues counted. The CDR3 here is CASRDVDGGSPSNEQYI.

The chain joins TRBV29-1 to TRBJ2-3; a possible D gene is TRBD2 (5 bases). The CDR3 runs 17 residues. V lost 4 bases and J lost 4, with 24 bases in between. Germline-derived CDR1 and CDR2 are SQVTM and ANQGSEA. In DNA, the CDR3 is TGCAGCGTTGGCGGTAGGGCGGGTCACCAAGGCCCAGATACGCAGTATTTT. Protein: CSVGGRAGHQGPDTQYF.

This clonotype was detected only once. The junction departs from the called germline gene at one end, perhaps through a read error. The chain combines TRBV6-5 with TRBJ2-1, with a weak D call TRBD1 (6 bases). CDR3 length: 15 amino acids. Germline V gene sequence: CDR1 MNHEY, CDR2 SVGAGI. The CDR3 nucleotides are TGTGCCAGCAGTTCCCACAGGCCAAGGGACAATGAGCGGTTCTTC. Translated: CASSSHRPRDNERFF.

This clonotype appeared once. The conserved closing phenylalanine or tryptophan is absent in this CDR3, likely reflecting a read error. The V gene is TRBV6-1, the J gene TRBJ2-1; TRBD2 matches 7 bases. The CDR3 consists of 15 residues. The germline V gene has CDR1 MNHNS and CDR2 SASEGT. CDR3 nucleotides: TGTCCCAGCAGTGGGGGGAGGGCCCCTTATAATGAGCAGTTCTAC. As protein: CPSSGGRAPYNEQFY.

Comments on this clonotype: Since a much larger clone is just one base distant, this may be a read error. The chain couples TRBV20-1 to TRBJ2-1; perhaps TRBD2 as D (6 bases). V was cut by 2 bases and J by 3 bases, with 11 bases left in between. The CDR3 has 14 residues. Germline CDR1 and CDR2: DFQATT and SNEGSKA (reference sequence). The chain's CDR3 is CSARSQAGYNEQFF. The CDR3 region has the DNA TGCAGTGCTAGATCGCAAGCGGGCTACAATGAGCAGTTCTTC.

On this clonotype itself: Lacking the conserved final phenylalanine or tryptophan, this CDR3 likely reflects a read error. This sequence joins TRBV11-1 and TRBJ2-1; TRBD2 might be the D (6 bases). The CDR3 consists of 15 residues. Germline CDR1 SGHAT, CDR2 FQDESV (reference sequence). The CDR3 loop is CVSSPTPSTGDEQFV. The CDR3 coding sequence is TGTGTCAGCAGCCCGACTCCTTCGACGGGAGATGAGCAGTTCGTC.

The gene calls are TRBV29-1 and TRBJ2-2; 8 nucleotides align to TRBD2. The CDR3 consists of 15 residues. From germline, CDR1 is SQVTM and CDR2 ANQGSEA. The CDR3 DNA follows: TGCAATGTTACCCTGCCGGGGGGGAATACCGGGGAGCTGTTTTTT. Translation: CNVTLPGGNTGELFF.